The T cell receptor (beta chain) described here comes from a study of CD8+CD57+ T cells in acquired aplastic anemia. The V segment lost 6 bases and the J segment 0 bases; nucleotides outside the gene matches: 19. Germline values: CDR1 MDHEN, CDR2 SYDVKM. The CDR3 consists of 19 residues. This clonotype was seen a handful of times. TCR beta VDJ and CDR3 profiling used genomic DNA as template. TCRdb re-called the reads with MiXCR, one entry per CDR3 protein. The sample lists 200,000 to 250,000 distinct CDR3 sequences; roughly 35% were seen once. The receptor was isolated from a human donor in good health, serving as a control. Sequenced: sorted CD4+, CD8+, or CD8+CD57+ T cells (not recorded which) from PBMCs. V and J are TRBV28 and TRBJ2-7; 8 bases match TRBD2. As DNA, the CDR3 is TGTGCCAGCAGCAGGGGTTTCGGGCTAGCGGGCCGCAGCTCCTACGAGCAGTACTTC. Its translation: CASSRGFGLAGRSSYEQYF.